One and the same sample provided the 27 T cell receptor gamma chains below, sequenced in a study of gamma delta lymphoproliferative disorders and STAT genes (dated by TCRdb to 2016 to 2018). To prepare the library, multiplex PCR was applied. The data were produced on an Illumina MiSeq. TCRdb reprocessed the public reads with the caller CATT; rows with the same DNA were merged afterwards. The sample table contains over a thousand gamma-chain clones; only one count was recorded for 9.9% of them. The ten largest clonotypes hold around 25% of the sample. Genomic DNA from peripheral blood mononuclear cells isolated from patients and controls was used for TCR sequencing. The material sequenced was blood. The receptors here all came from a human donor in good health.

Judged by abundance, this clone is medium-sized. The chain combines TRGV4 with TRGJ1 or TRGJ2. The J gene comes from matching the DNA to germline here; TCRdb lacks it. J was trimmed by 7 bases and V by 6 bases; bases with no gene match: 9. The CDR3 sequence is 12 residues long. From germline, CDR1 is EGSTGY and CDR2 YDSYTSSV. CDR3 sequence: CATWTPWYKKLF. Here the CDR3 DNA reads TGTGCCACCTGGACCCCTTGGTATAAGAAACTCTTT.

Relative to its sample, this clone is medium-sized (0.01 to 0.1%). The V gene is TRGV10, the J gene TRGJP1. Here the J gene was assigned by germline matching of the DNA, as TCRdb has none. TRGV10 is an ORF, and what it does is uncertain. This CDR3 contains 13 residues. The ends lost 14 bases at V and 5 bases at J; junction bases unmatched: 12. The CDR3, as DNA: TGTGCTACAGGGGGTCCTACTGGTTGGTTCAAGATATTT. Translating it yields CATGGPTGWFKIF.

The table lists this clone with a few counts. The protein recorded in TCRdb matches a much larger clone and deviates from this DNA's translation at residue 7, suggesting a read error; the protein here is obtained by translating the DNA. The rearrangement joins TRGV5 to TRGJ1 or TRGJ2. Assignment of the J gene here rests on matching the DNA to germline, because TCRdb gives none. The junction had 6 bases not matched to a gene; V was cut back by 0 bases and J by 4 bases. This CDR3 region has 14 residues. Looked up from germline, CDR1 is VINAFY and CDR2 is YDVSNSKD. The CDR3 is CATWDRCRYYKKLF. The CDR3 bases are TGTGCCACCTGGGACAGGTGCCGGTATTATAAGAAACTCTTT.

This clone is labeled as medium-sized. V and J are TRGV4 and TRGJP1. TCRdb is silent on the J gene; assignment here came from matching the DNA to germline. The CDR3 covers 12 residues. Germline V CDR1 and CDR2: EGSTGY, YDSYTSSV. V dropped 3 bases and J dropped 8; count of bases not matched to a gene: 3. The CDR3 DNA is TGTGCCACCTGGGATCTGGGTTGGTTCAAGATATTT. It encodes CATWDLGWFKIF.

By sample share, this clone is medium-sized. The chain recombines TRGV4 with TRGJ1 or TRGJ2. No J gene was available from TCRdb, and it was assigned here by a germline match of the DNA. The CDR3 runs 12 residues. The germline CDR1 and CDR2 sequences are EGSTGY and YDSYTSSV. J was trimmed by 9 bases and V by 2 bases; bases with no gene match: 7. The CDR3 is CATWDAFFKKLF. In DNA form, the CDR3 reads TGTGCCACCTGGGATGCTTTCTTTAAGAAACTCTTT.

Of note for this clone: Because the CDR3's place on the DNA is in doubt, the DNA is left out and the CDR3 is given as listed by TCRdb. Called V gene: TRGV3; the J gene was not called. Germline V gene sequence: CDR1 VTNTFY, CDR2 YDVSTARD (reference sequence). The CDR3 comprises 20 residues, both ends counted. CDR3 residues: CATWDRDIIIRNSLAVEQHF.

This clone is labeled medium-sized (0.01 to 0.1%). V usage is TRGV3 and J usage is TRGJP2. The J gene, missing from TCRdb, was assigned here through DNA to germline matching. V shed 1 base and J 4 bases; nucleotides not matched to a gene: 3. Germline assignment: CDR1 VTNTFY and CDR2 YDVSTARD (reference sequence). CDR3 length: 14 amino acids. The CDR3 nucleotides are TGTGCCACCTGGGACAGATCTAGTGATTGGATCAAGACGTTT. It translates to CATWDRSSDWIKTF.

In its sample, this clone is medium-sized. The rearrangement uses TRGV10 and TRGJ1 or TRGJ2. No J gene was available from TCRdb, and it was assigned here by a germline match of the DNA. TRGV10 is treated as an ORF (open reading frame) with a function not yet certain. The CDR3 runs to 10 residues. The trim removed 8 bases at V and 6 bases at J, leaving 2 bases unmatched. The CDR3 bases are TGTGCTGCGTGGGGTTATAAGAAACTCTTT. The encoded protein is CAAWGYKKLF.

By its share, this clone is medium-sized. The gene calls are TRGV10 and TRGJ1 or TRGJ2. TCRdb leaves out the J gene; it was filled in here by matching the DNA to germline. TRGV10 is recorded as an ORF, its role being uncertain. The ends lost 8 bases at V and 3 bases at J; junction bases unmatched: 8. This CDR3 has 13 residues. The CDR3 DNA reads TGTGCTGCGTGGGATTACGGTTATTATAAGAAACTCTTT. The encoded protein is CAAWDYGYYKKLF.

Within the sample, this clone is large (0.1 to 1%). This chain uses TRGV3 with TRGJP2. TCRdb gives no J gene; it was assigned here by matching the DNA to germline. J was trimmed by 2 bases and V by 2 bases; bases with no gene match: 5. The CDR3 loop spans 15 amino acids. Germline loops: CDR1 VTNTFY, CDR2 YDVSTARD (reference sequence). The CDR3 DNA reads as TGTGCCACCTGGGACAACCCAAGTAGTGATTGGATCAAGACGTTT. Its protein is CATWDNPSSDWIKTF.

In this sample, this clone is medium-sized. The chain has TRGV3 and TRGJ1 or TRGJ2. The J gene, missing from TCRdb, was assigned here through DNA to germline matching. Per germline, CDR1 VTNTFY and CDR2 YDVSTARD (reference sequence). The CDR3 covers 11 residues. After removal of 2 bases from V and 12 bases from J, the junction contained 7 bases not matched to a gene. The CDR3 loop is CATWDNERKLF. CDR3 nucleotide sequence: TGTGCCACCTGGGACAACGAGAGGAAACTCTTT.

By sample fraction, this clone is medium-sized. The genes are TRGV3 and TRGJ1 or TRGJ2. The J gene was missing in TCRdb and was found by matching the end of the DNA to germline. Trimming took 3 bases from V and 0 from J; bases not matched to a gene: 5. CDR3 length: 14 amino acids. Germline V gives CDR1 VTNTFY, CDR2 YDVSTARD (reference sequence). The CDR3 coding sequence is TGTGCCACCTGGGACCGACGGAATTATTATAAGAAACTCTTT. Amino acids: CATWDRRNYYKKLF.

By sample share, this clone is medium-sized. The gene calls are TRGV2 and TRGJ1 or TRGJ2. The J gene, absent from TCRdb, was called here by matching the DNA to germline. The CDR3 length is 11 residues. The V segment lost 0 bases and the J segment 9 bases; nucleotides outside the gene matches: 2. Looked up from germline, CDR1 is EGSNGY and CDR2 is YDSYNSKV. The CDR3 region has the DNA TGTGCCACCTGGGACGGGCCTAAGAAACTCTTT. This gives the protein CATWDGPKKLF.

This clone is deemed medium-sized. This rearrangement joins TRGV8 to TRGJ1 or TRGJ2. The J gene was not available in TCRdb and was assigned here by matching the DNA to germline segments. Trimming removed 4 bases from V and 6 bases from J; junction bases left unmatched: 9. The CDR3 is made up of 13 amino acids. Per germline, CDR1 VENAVY and CDR2 YDSYNSRV. DNA of the CDR3: TGTGCCACCTGGGACGTGGAACGTTATAAGAAACTCTTT. This encodes CATWDVERYKKLF.

By share, this clone counts as large (0.1 to 1%). No DNA is shown, since the ends of the CDR3 on it are uncertain; the CDR3 is the one TCRdb lists. The J gene is uncalled and the V gene is TRGV11. TRGV11 is marked as an open reading frame, function uncertain. The CDR3 is made up of 16 amino acids, end residues included. The chain's CDR3 is CTTVPAGLGTGGGKLF.

This clone is medium-sized by share. V gene TRGV4 combines with J gene TRGJ1 or TRGJ2. In the absence of a J gene in TCRdb, the DNA was matched to germline to assign it here. The length of the CDR3 is 14 residues. Germline values: CDR1 EGSTGY, CDR2 YDSYTSSV. J was trimmed by 1 base and V by 3 bases; bases with no gene match: 6. The CDR3 protein is CATWDPKNYYKKLF. The DNA of the CDR3 is TGTGCCACCTGGGATCCGAAAAATTATTATAAGAAACTCTTT.

By proportion, this clone is medium-sized (0.01 to 0.1%). The chain uses TRGV10 and TRGJP1. Because TCRdb records no J gene, it was assigned here through a match of the DNA to germline. TRGV10 is an ORF for which the function is uncertain. The V and J ends lost 8 bases and 5 bases, in that order; junction bases with no gene match: 9. The CDR3 sequence is 14 residues long. CDR3 coding DNA: TGTGCTGCGTGGGACCCGGATACTGGTTGGTTCAAGATATTT. Translating gives CAAWDPDTGWFKIF.

This clone is categorized as medium-sized (0.01 to 0.1%). This chain uses TRGV3 with TRGJ1 or TRGJ2. TCRdb leaves out the J gene; it was filled in here by matching the DNA to germline. The CDR3 totals 11 residues. V lost 0 bases and J lost 7; bases outside the gene matches: 0. The germline V gene encodes CDR1 VTNTFY and CDR2 YDVSTARD (reference sequence). The CDR3 here is CATWDRYKKLF. The DNA of the CDR3 is TGTGCCACCTGGGACAGGTATAAGAAACTCTTT.

This clone is deemed medium-sized (0.01 to 0.1%). The chain combines TRGV9 with TRGJ1 or TRGJ2. TCRdb does not report a J gene; here it was assigned by matching the DNA to germline references. This CDR3 comprises 13 residues. J was trimmed by 4 bases and V by 2 bases; bases with no gene match: 5. CDR1 and CDR2 from the germline V gene are GITISATS and ISYDGTV (reference sequence). The CDR3 nucleotides read TGTGCCTTGTGGGAGGGAAAATATTATAAGAAACTCTTT. This translates into CALWEGKYYKKLF.

Sample share makes this clone medium-sized. This chain links TRGV4 with TRGJ1 or TRGJ2. TCRdb records no J gene; here it was assigned by comparing the DNA to germline. The CDR3 spans 10 residues. Germline lookup yields CDR1 EGSTGY and CDR2 YDSYTSSV. Trimming cost V 2 bases and J 12 bases; bases outside gene matches: 4. The CDR3 sequence: CATWDEGKLF. Written as DNA, the CDR3 is TGTGCCACCTGGGATGAAGGGAAACTCTTT.

This clone is labeled as medium-sized. V and J are TRGV3 and TRGJP1. Because TCRdb records no J gene, it was assigned here through a match of the DNA to germline. V was pared by 4 bases and J by 12 bases, with 11 bases of the junction left unmatched. Germline-derived CDR1 and CDR2 are VTNTFY and YDVSTARD (reference sequence). CDR3 length equals 13 residues. CDR3: CATWDRRRGFKIF. The DNA of the CDR3 is TGTGCCACCTGGGATCGCCGGCGAGGGTTCAAGATATTT.

Of note for this clone: The DNA is omitted, as the CDR3 cannot be located on it reliably, and the CDR3 follows TCRdb's listing. For the V gene the call is TRGV11; the J gene has no call. TRGV11 is identified as an open reading frame with a role that is uncertain. Ends included, the CDR3 has 29 residues. This CDR3 is CACWIRKRPLVGSRYLLKGLGLIVTSKTF.

By its share, this clone is medium-sized. V gene TRGV8 combines with J gene TRGJ1 or TRGJ2. The J gene is absent in TCRdb and was assigned here via DNA matching to germline. Germline values: CDR1 VENAVY, CDR2 YDSYNSRV. The length of the CDR3 is 10 residues. Losses at the gene ends were 1 base for V and 9 bases for J; bases not matched to a gene: 0. This CDR3 reads CATWDSKKLF. CDR3 coding DNA: TGTGCCACCTGGGATAGTAAGAAACTCTTT.

Within the sample, this clone is medium-sized. The chain recombines TRGV10 with TRGJ1 or TRGJ2. The J gene, not given by TCRdb, was assigned here from a germline match of the nucleotide sequence. TRGV10 is identified as an open reading frame with a role that is uncertain. This CDR3 region has 12 residues. The junction had 7 bases not matched to a gene; V was cut back by 8 bases and J by 5 bases. The CDR3 reads CAAWVMNYKKLF. The CDR3 DNA sequence: TGTGCTGCGTGGGTGATGAATTATAAGAAACTCTTT.

In this sample, this clone is medium-sized. The V and J genes are TRGV4 and TRGJ1 or TRGJ2. Germline matching of the DNA provided the J gene here, since TCRdb leaves it blank. With 0 bases clipped from V and 7 bases from J, the junction kept 12 bases outside the gene matches. Germline V gene lookup returns CDR1 EGSTGY and CDR2 YDSYTSSV. The CDR3 has 15 amino acids. Written as DNA, the CDR3 is TGTGCCACCTGGGATGGGCGTTTTAGGGAATATAAGAAACTCTTT. Protein sequence: CATWDGRFREYKKLF.

The V gene is TRGV10, the J gene TRGJ1 or TRGJ2. The J gene, left out of TCRdb, was set here by checking the DNA against germline. TRGV10 is recorded as an ORF, its role being uncertain. The CDR3 sequence is 13 residues long. The ends lost 8 bases at V and 9 bases at J; junction bases unmatched: 14. CDR3: CAAWDPSWGKKLF. The CDR3, as DNA: TGTGCTGCGTGGGACCCGTCCTGGGGTAAGAAACTCTTT.

This clone is categorized as medium-sized. The chain employs TRGV4 and TRGJ1 or TRGJ2. Because TCRdb records no J gene, it was assigned here through a match of the DNA to germline. V lost 0 bases to trimming and J lost 9 bases; unmatched junction nucleotides: 11. Per the germline V gene, CDR1 is EGSTGY and CDR2 is YDSYTSSV. The CDR3 extends over 14 amino acids. Written as DNA, the CDR3 is TGTGCCACCTGGGATGGGGCCGAGGTGAGTAAGAAACTCTTT. Amino acid sequence: CATWDGAEVSKKLF.